These T cell receptor beta chains were read from a single sample in a study of breast tumors, draining lymph nodes, adjacent tissues. TCRdb called the multiplex PCR reads again in MiXCR, with one record for every CDR3 protein. The profile covers fewer than 200,000 distinct CDR3 sequences, with about 33% appearing a single time and about 4.5% taken by the ten largest. The specimen sequenced was axillary lymph node tissue. The origin of the receptors is a female donor with breast cancer. Some clones in this sample may be carry-over from other donors' samples. Both conserved end residues are part of each CDR3. Each record gives: J gene, clone size, D gene, V gene, CDR3 protein, CDR3 DNA. D genes are given only for firm matches. Some rows mark clone size as missing; the rest say once, few, many or name a class of expanded clone.

>TRBJ2-7|many|-|TRBV19
CASKPQGGYYEQYF
TGTGCCAGTAAACCTCAGGGGGGCTACTACGAGCAGTACTTC
>TRBJ2-2|few|-|TRBV18
CASSPPGSNTGELFF
TGTGCCAGCTCACCGCCAGGGTCTAACACCGGGGAGCTGTTTTTT
>TRBJ2-7|-|-|TRBV27
CASSSLVEQYF
TGTGCCAGTTCCTCGCTGGTGGAGCAGTACTTC
>TRBJ2-7|many|TRBD1|TRBV18
CASSHRDSRPYEQYF
TGTGCCAGCTCACACCGGGACAGCAGACCCTACGAGCAGTACTTC
>TRBJ2-5|many|-|TRBV10-3
CASGSWVPGHKETQYF
TGTGCCAGCGGAAGTTGGGTGCCGGGACATAAAGAGACCCAGTACTTC
>TRBJ1-2|-|-|TRBV9
CASSPRTDLGGSVAYGYTF
TGTGCCAGCAGCCCCCGGACGGACTTAGGGGGTAGCGTGGCCTATGGCTACACCTTC
>TRBJ1-4|-|TRBD1|TRBV4-1
CASSLTGGDEKLFF
TGCGCCAGCAGCCTGACAGGGGGCGATGAAAAACTGTTTTTT
>TRBJ2-3|many|-|TRBV24-1
CATSDWGPLPLGMQYF
TGTGCCACCAGTGATTGGGGCCCATTACCCCTAGGTATGCAGTATTTT
>TRBJ1-2|many|-|TRBV29-1
CSVEDQYTGYTF
TGCAGCGTTGAAGATCAGTACACTGGCTACACCTTC
>TRBJ1-2|many|-|TRBV5-5
CASSLSGPSYGYTF
TGTGCCAGCAGCTTGTCGGGGCCCAGCTATGGCTACACCTTC
>TRBJ2-7|many|-|TRBV5-6
CASSLGTLGRQYF
TGTGCCAGCAGCTTGGGGACGTTGGGGAGGCAGTACTTC
>TRBJ2-7|many|TRBD2|TRBV10-2
CASSESPGGRYEQYF
TGCGCCAGCAGTGAGTCCCCGGGGGGGCGGTACGAGCAGTACTTC
>TRBJ2-7|few|TRBD2|TRBV20-1
CSASTGTSGAERYYEQYF
TGCAGTGCTTCCACCGGGACTAGCGGGGCGGAACGGTACTACGAGCAGTACTTC
>TRBJ2-3|many|-|TRBV13
CATRAADMLPDTQYF
TGTGCCACCCGGGCGGCAGACATGTTGCCCGATACGCAGTATTTT
>TRBJ2-1|many|TRBD2|TRBV20-1
CSARGTSGSYNEQFF
TGCAGTGCTAGAGGTACTAGCGGGAGTTACAATGAGCAGTTCTTC
>TRBJ2-1|few|TRBD2|TRBV27
CASSLRGLADEQFF
TGTGCCAGCAGTTTAAGGGGACTAGCGGATGAGCAGTTCTTC
>TRBJ1-4|many|-|TRBV5-1
CASSGDHREATNEKLFF
TGCGCCAGCAGCGGAGACCACAGGGAGGCAACTAATGAAAAACTGTTTTTT